These T cell receptor beta chains were read from a single sample in a study of blood T cells in healthy people across ages. In TCRdb, the 5' RACE reads were re-called with MiXCR into one record per CDR3 protein. The sample has about 800,000 distinct CDR3 sequences, just under 25% seen once. The data also belong to a second study, concerning T cells of mothers and their children.

The sequencing input was blood. The origin of the receptors is a boy aged 5-17 years in good health. Each CDR3 is given with its conserved first and last residue. D genes are given only for firm matches. Clone size is shown for a subset of rows, as once, few, many or a class of expanded clone.

d_gene,abundance,j_gene,v_gene,CDR3nt,CDR3aa
.,few,TRBJ1-4,TRBV9,TGTGCCAGCAGCGTAGGGCCTACAGGGGAAAAACTGTTTTTT,CASSVGPTGEKLFF
TRBD1,many,TRBJ1-2,TRBV5-6,TGTGCCAGCAGCCTCGACAGGGGGGGCTATGGCTACACCTTC,CASSLDRGGYGYTF
.,.,TRBJ2-7,TRBV20-1,TGCAGTGAAAGGGGCGACTACGAGCAGTACTTC,CSERGDYEQYF
.,.,TRBJ2-7,TRBV2,TGTGCCAGCACCATGGAGGAGGTTCTCCCGTCCTACGAGCAGTACTTC,CASTMEEVLPSYEQYF
.,.,TRBJ2-5,TRBV4-3,TGCGCCAGCAGCCAAGATAGGGGGACACAAAGGGAGCAGTACTTC,CASSQDRGTQREQYF
.,once,TRBJ1-2,TRBV19,TGTGCCAGTAGTATTTTCAATGGCTACACCTTC,CASSIFNGYTF
TRBD1,many,TRBJ2-5,TRBV7-2,TGTGCCAGCAGCTTAGTACAGGGGCTAGAGACCCAGTACTTC,CASSLVQGLETQYF
.,.,TRBJ2-6,TRBV7-2,TGTGCCAGCAGCCTAGAATCAGCGTCTGGGGCCAACGTCCTGACTTTC,CASSLESASGANVLTF
TRBD1,few,TRBJ1-6,TRBV6-2/TRBV6-3,TGTGCCACCGATGACAGGGGGGGAGCGACCTATAATTCACCCCTCCACTTT,CATDDRGGATYNSPLHF
.,.,TRBJ2-7,TRBV12-3/TRBV12-4,TGTGCCAGCAGTTTTCAGCTCCAAAACTACGAGCAGTACTTC,CASSFQLQNYEQYF